The 18 T cell receptor beta chains below all came from one sample that was sequenced in a study of shared clonotypes between healthy human individuals. TCRdb keeps only in-frame clones here, not all; method: immunoSEQ multiplex PCR. There are 550,000 to 800,000 clones in the sample; 90% occur only once, and more than 30% lies in the top ten. Sequences were obtained from memory CD8+ T cells from PBMCs. Subset specified: CD45RO+ cells pooled with CCR7-negative TemRA cells. Every receptor here comes from a man younger than 35 in good health. Some clones in this sample may be carry-over from other donors' samples.

The CDR3 spells CASRDSYEQYF. The CDR3 DNA reads TGCGCCAGCAGGGACTCCTACGAGCAGTACTTC. The chain uses TRBV10-2 and TRBJ2-7, with D uncertain. The germline V and J ends were trimmed by 6 bases and 0 bases, with 3 bases remaining between them. Germline V gene data show CDR1 as WSHSY and CDR2 as SAAADI. This CDR3 comprises 11 residues.

A single count supports this clone. The V and J genes are TRBV28 and TRBJ2-1, with a weak D call TRBD2 (5 bases). This CDR3 has 14 amino acids. CDR1 is MDHEN, CDR2 SYDVKM, per germline. Trimming pared 2 bases from V and 7 bases from J, leaving 12 bases between. The CDR3 nucleotides are TGTGCCAGCAGTTTAGACGAGGGCTTGAATGAGCAGTTCTTC. It yields the protein CASSLDEGLNEQFF.

The chain combines TRBV27 with TRBJ1-5; TRBD1 matches 7 bases. V was clipped by 6 bases and J by 1 base; unmatched bases: 9. In germline, CDR1 is MNHEY, CDR2 SMNVEV (reference sequence). This CDR3 contains 16 residues. CDR3 amino acids: CASSLRSGGSNQPQHF. For the CDR3, the DNA is TGTGCCAGCAGCCTTAGATCAGGGGGGAGCAATCAGCCCCAGCATTTT.

The rearrangement uses TRBV27 and TRBJ2-7; no firm D call. V was cut by 6 bases and J by 2 bases, with 11 bases left in between. The germline gives CDR1 MNHEY, CDR2 SMNVEV (reference sequence). The CDR3 consists of 13 residues. The CDR3 DNA is TGTGCCAGCAGGAGCAAGGAAACCTACGAGCAGTACTTC. This translates into CASRSKETYEQYF.

The V gene is TRBV7-8, the J gene TRBJ2-7, with D hard to call. The germline V gene has CDR1 SGHVS and CDR2 FQNEAQ. Trimming left V 1 base short and J 0 bases short, with 16 bases between. The CDR3 loop spans 17 amino acids. The CDR3 bases are TGTGCCAGCAGCTTAGGGCGTTCAGGCAAATTCTCCTACGAGCAGTACTTC. Its protein is CASSLGRSGKFSYEQYF. The full variable domain, completed using reference TRBV7-8 and TRBJ2-7, is GAGVSQSPRYKVAKRGQDVALRCDPISGHVSLFWYQQALGQGPEFLTYFQNEAQLDKSGLPSDRFFAERPEGSVSTLKIQRTQQEDSAVYLCASSLGRSGKFSYEQYFGPGTRLTVT.

Regarding this clone: At the DNA level, this CDR3 is encoded by other sequences in the same sample as well. The V gene is TRBV27, the J gene TRBJ2-7, with D perhaps assigned TRBD1 or TRBD2 (5 bases each). V gave up 4 bases and J gave up 4 bases, with 11 bases separating them. CDR1 and CDR2 from the germline V gene are MNHEY and SMNVEV (reference sequence). This CDR3 has 13 residues. The DNA for the CDR3 is TGTGCCAGCAGTTGGGGCGGCGGGTACGAGCAGTACTTC. Amino acid sequence: CASSWGGGYEQYF.

The chain recombines TRBV29-1 with TRBJ2-7; possibly TRBD1 for D (6 bases). Trimming cost V 3 bases and J 3 bases, with 18 bases left between them. The CDR3 runs to 15 residues. The germline V gene encodes CDR1 SQVTM and CDR2 ANQGSEA. Here the CDR3 DNA reads TGCAGCGTTGAGACTGGCAGGGGACGCAGCTACGAGCAGTACTTC. It is translated as CSVETGRGRSYEQYF.

This chain connects TRBV13 to TRBJ2-7; tentatively, D is TRBD1 (5 bases). V lost 5 bases and J 7 bases, leaving 15 bases between the germline ends. The CDR3 sequence is 13 residues long. CDR1 and CDR2 (germline): PRHDT, FYEKMQ (reference sequence). The DNA of the CDR3 is TGTGCCAGCAGCCAAGGGGCACTATGGGAGCAGTACTTC. Translated, it gives CASSQGALWEQYF.

V is TRBV6-6 and J is TRBJ2-1; D is perhaps TRBD1 or TRBD2 (5 bases each). The V gene's germline CDR1 is MNHNY and CDR2 SVGAGI (reference sequence). V was clipped by 7 bases and J by 6 bases, with 10 bases between them. There are 12 residues in the CDR3. The CDR3 spells CASNLGTNEQFF. The CDR3 DNA is TGTGCCAGCAACCTAGGGACCAATGAGCAGTTCTTC.

The rearrangement uses TRBV30 and TRBJ2-3; D might be TRBD1 or TRBD2, each matching 5 bases. The V end was cut by 8 bases, the J end by 1 base, with 25 bases between. The CDR3 extends over 17 amino acids. CDR1 is GTSNPN, CDR2 SVGIG, per germline (reference sequence). The CDR3 protein is CALDGAVFGEGTDTQYF. The DNA of the CDR3 is TGTGCCCTCGACGGGGCAGTATTCGGTGAGGGCACAGATACGCAGTATTTT.

The chain is built from TRBV19 and TRBJ2-4; D gene uncertain. In germline, CDR1 is LNHDA, CDR2 SQIVND (reference sequence). Trimming left V 6 bases short and J 0 bases short, with 12 bases between. CDR3 length equals 15 residues. CDR3 DNA sequence: TGTGCCAGTAGCCACCTGGTCGTAGCCAAAAACATTCAGTACTTC. Protein: CASSHLVVAKNIQYF.

The chain couples TRBV5-1 to TRBJ2-7; TRBD1 might be the D (6 bases). The CDR3 spans 14 residues. Trimming pared 0 bases from V and 0 bases from J, leaving 7 bases between. Looked up from germline, CDR1 is SGHRS and CDR2 is YFSETQ. CDR3 bases: TGCGCCAGCAGCTTGGGGGGGCCCTCCTACGAGCAGTACTTC. This codes for CASSLGGPSYEQYF.

This rearrangement joins TRBV27 to TRBJ1-3; D is perhaps TRBD1 (6 bases). The germline CDR1 and CDR2 sequences are MNHEY and SMNVEV (reference sequence). CDR3 length: 17 amino acids. V lost 0 bases and J lost 2, with 14 bases in between. The CDR3 DNA sequence: TGTGCCAGCAGTTTATCCCCCAATAGACAGGCTGGAAACACCATATATTTT. Translated: CASSLSPNRQAGNTIYF.

The rearrangement uses TRBV28 and TRBJ2-1, with D perhaps TRBD1 (5 bases). The CDR3 consists of 13 residues. The V and J ends lost 5 bases and 5 bases respectively, with 10 bases between them. CDR1 is MDHEN, CDR2 SYDVKM, per germline. The CDR3 DNA reads TGTGCCAGCAGTCTCAAAGGGGACAATGAGCAGTTCTTC. This encodes CASSLKGDNEQFF.

The chain carries TRBV19 and TRBJ2-1; TRBD2 matches at 14 bases. The CDR3 covers 18 residues. CDR1 and CDR2 (germline): LNHDA, SQIVND (reference sequence). The V and J ends lost 1 base and 0 bases, in that order; junction bases with no gene match: 2. The CDR3 spells CASSIGGTSGSSYNEQFF. In nucleotides, the CDR3 is TGTGCCAGTAGTATAGGGGGGACTAGCGGGAGCTCCTACAATGAGCAGTTCTTC.

This chain links TRBV5-4 with TRBJ2-1; D is unclear. CDR3 size: 12 residues. Trimming removed 2 bases from V and 5 bases from J, with 5 bases in between. From germline, CDR1 is SGHNT and CDR2 YYREEE (reference sequence). Here the CDR3 reads CASSFRNNEQFF. CDR3 in DNA: TGTGCCAGCAGCTTTAGGAACAATGAGCAGTTCTTC.

The chain couples TRBV4-1 to TRBJ2-2, with no clear D. This CDR3 contains 14 residues. Trimming shortened V by 8 bases and J by 1 base, and 11 bases separated the two germline ends. Looked up from germline, CDR1 is MGHRA and CDR2 is YSYEKL. CDR3 protein: CASLIELNTGELFF. In nucleotides, the CDR3 is TGCGCCAGCTTAATAGAGCTGAACACCGGGGAGCTGTTTTTT.

The rearrangement joins TRBV27 to TRBJ1-1; D is unresolved. Germline CDR1 is MNHEY and CDR2 is SMNVEV (reference sequence). The V gene lost 1 base and the J gene lost 6 bases, with 12 bases spanning the gap. The CDR3 is made up of 14 amino acids. Here the CDR3 reads CASSLFGRVPEAFF. Written as DNA, the CDR3 is TGTGCCAGCAGTTTATTCGGGAGGGTACCTGAAGCTTTCTTT.